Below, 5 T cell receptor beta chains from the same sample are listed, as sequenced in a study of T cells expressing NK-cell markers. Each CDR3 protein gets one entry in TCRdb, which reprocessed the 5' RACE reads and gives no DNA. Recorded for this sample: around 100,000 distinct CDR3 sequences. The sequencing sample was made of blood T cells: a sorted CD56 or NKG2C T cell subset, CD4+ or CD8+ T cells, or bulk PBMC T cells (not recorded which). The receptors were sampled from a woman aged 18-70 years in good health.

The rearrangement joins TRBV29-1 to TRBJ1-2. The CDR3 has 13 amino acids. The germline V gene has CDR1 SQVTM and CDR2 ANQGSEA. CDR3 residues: CSVEETANYGYTF.

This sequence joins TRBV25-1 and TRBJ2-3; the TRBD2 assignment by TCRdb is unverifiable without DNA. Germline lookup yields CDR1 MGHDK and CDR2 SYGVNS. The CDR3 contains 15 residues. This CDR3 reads CASSETSGLTDTQYF.

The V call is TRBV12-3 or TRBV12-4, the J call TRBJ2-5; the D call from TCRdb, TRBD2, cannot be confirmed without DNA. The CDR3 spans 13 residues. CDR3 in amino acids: CASRRRLEETQYF.

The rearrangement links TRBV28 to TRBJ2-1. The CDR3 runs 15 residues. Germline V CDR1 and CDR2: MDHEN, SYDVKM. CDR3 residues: CASSLSENPNNEQFF.

This CDR3 is CASSELTLLGSGELFF. The chain is built from TRBV2 and TRBJ2-2. The CDR3 is 16 amino acids. CDR1 is SNHLY and CDR2 is FYNNEI in the germline V gene.